This T cell receptor beta chain emerged from a study of shared clonotypes between healthy human individuals (dated by TCRdb to 2020 to 2021). Regarding the research as a whole: The cohort comprised two women and three men aged 18 to 49 years. Each donor's leukapheresis produced roughly between about 0.8 and 8.9 billion PBMCs. To estimate repertoire size and how much clonotypes are shared between individuals, the study performed deep sequencing of blood TCR repertoires from about five healthy adults. Different laboratories and diverse techniques were used to prepare libraries and sequence TCR repertoires, to increase sequencing depth and limit assay-specific biases.

TCR CDR3 regions were amplified from genomic DNA by multiplex PCR using the deep immunoSEQ assay. Genomic DNA extracted from each cell subset was distributed evenly over all wells of several immunoSEQ 96-well plates, and each plate served as one replicate. For unsorted PBMC, roughly 330 ng of genomic DNA, equivalent to 25,000 to 35,000 T cell genomes, went into each replicate PCR. Unsorted PBMC genomic DNA was sequenced across ten immunoSEQ deep assay plates. Purified libraries were quantified with a Qubit 3.0 fluorometer, sized on a Bioanalyzer 2100, and re-quantified with the KAPA Library Quantification kit. Every immunoSEQ 96-well plate was sequenced on a separate single-read 150-cycle Illumina NextSeq 550 flow cell. In the paper's pipeline: Because the immunoSEQ output held only junctional sequences and lacked quality scores, the filtering could not match the filtering applied to full-length reads. Sequences were annotated with PyIR, a Python wrapper for IgBLAST v1.9, using IMGT germline references to assign V/J genes and CDR3. Any read was removed if the V/J assignment was weak (E-value above 1e-6), the CDR3 was missing, or the read contained stop codons, out-of-frame junctions, or ambiguous translated residues. V3J clonotypes were defined as sequences sharing an identical inferred V gene, J gene, and CDR3 amino acid sequence. Percentage overlap between repertoires was computed as shared unique clonotypes divided by the size of the smaller repertoire. Repertoire richness was assessed with RTK rarefaction, the Chao1 estimator, and Recon v2.1 estimates of unobserved clonotypes. In its TCRdb copy, this immuneACCESS table keeps in-frame sequences only and misses some clones. Where compared with another copy, unresolved V genes explain less than half of these, and the others have no known cause. The DNA gave D and trimming, while V, J and clone size come from that table. Recorded for this sample are approximately 440,000 clones; roughly 80% of them occurred a single time. Clones ranked in the top ten supply about 12% of the sample.

The CDR1 and CDR2 encoded by the germline V gene (reference sequence) are LNHDA and SQIVND. Ends trimmed: V by 5 bases, J by 7 bases; bases unmatched to a gene: 8. The CDR3 goes from the cysteine to the phenylalanine over 14 residues. Kept here is only the CDR3 DNA, which spans 42 bases and is read in frame from base 1. What the study reported, not specific to this receptor: The genetic and exposure-history diversity represented was limited by the small number of donors. Based on pairwise subsampling, the degree of clonotype sharing among donors was expected to be affected by sequencing depth. Only blood was sampled, and tissue TCR repertoires likely differ from those in blood.

Healthy HIV-negative adults with no recently reported acute infections or vaccinations were included as donors. All donors were Caucasian adults living in Nashville, Tennessee, USA. In the unsorted samples, 87 million or so PBMCs were counted, and genomic DNA was extracted using the QIAamp DNA Blood Mini kit. Blood was obtained by leukapheresis, after which PBMCs were separated by Ficoll-Histopaque density gradient centrifugation and cryopreserved in liquid nitrogen vapor phase. About this clone: Its specific antigen is unknown. The input lacks base qualities; no much larger clone sits a single base away.

Input material: PBMCs. The sequence joins TRBV19 to TRBJ1-5; 7 bases in between match TRBD1. This clonotype was obtained from a woman in her thirties or forties in good health. Some clones in this sample may be carry-over from other donors' samples. The bases are TGTGCCAGTAGTGAACAGGGGCCGGGACAGCCCCAGCATTTT. The encoded protein is CASSEQGPGQPQHF.